These T cell receptor beta chains were read from a single sample in a study of blood T cells in healthy people across ages. Each CDR3 protein gets one entry after TCRdb re-called the 5' RACE reads with MiXCR. The repertoire has approximately 1,700,000 distinct CDR3 sequences, approximately 40% of them found once; the top ten carry roughly 24%. The specimen was blood. These receptors originate from a human donor in good health. Both conserved end residues are part of each CDR3. D genes are given only for firm matches. Clone size appears in some rows only: once, few, many, or a class for an expanded clone.

cdr3_length	d_call	clone_size	v_call	j_call	cdr3_nt	cdr3_aa
16	TRBD1	.	TRBV4-1	TRBJ2-7	TGCGCCAGCAGCCAAGGTCCGGGACAGGGTCGCGGCGAGCAGTACTTC	CASSQGPGQGRGEQYF
14	TRBD2	many	TRBV7-2	TRBJ2-7	TGTGCCAGCAGACTAGCGGGGGGCTCCTACGAGCAGTACTTC	CASRLAGGSYEQYF
15	.	few	TRBV12-3/TRBV12-4	TRBJ2-5	TGTGCCAGCAGTGACCCCGGGGATTCCCAAGAGACCCAGTACTTC	CASSDPGDSQETQYF
14	.	.	TRBV6-2/TRBV6-3	TRBJ1-2	TGTGCCAGCAGTTACACGGGATTGCTCTATGGCTACACCTTC	CASSYTGLLYGYTF
14	.	few	TRBV9	TRBJ1-1	TGTGCCAGCAGCGTAGAGAGTTCGAACACTGAAGCTTTCTTT	CASSVESSNTEAFF
16	.	few	TRBV7-2	TRBJ2-5	TGTGCCAGCAGCTCCCGTCGGACGGCGACCGAAGAGACCCAGTACTTC	CASSSRRTATEETQYF
13	.	few	TRBV7-8	TRBJ1-2	TGTGCCAGCAGCAGCCGGGTCCACTATGGCTACACCTTC	CASSSRVHYGYTF
12	.	.	TRBV5-1	TRBJ2-4	TGCGCCAGCAGCTTCCCAAGGGACATTCAGTACTTC	CASSFPRDIQYF
13	TRBD2	.	TRBV11-2	TRBJ2-3	TGTGCCAGCAGCTTTGGGGCGGGGGACACGCAGTATTTT	CASSFGAGDTQYF
13	.	.	TRBV28	TRBJ2-7	TGTGCCAGCGGTATAGGGGGTTCCTACGAGCAGTACTTC	CASGIGGSYEQYF
15	.	.	TRBV24-1	TRBJ2-5	TGTGCCACCAGTGATTTGCGGGGCTACCAAGAGACCCAGTACTTC	CATSDLRGYQETQYF
13	.	few	TRBV5-1	TRBJ2-3	TGCGCCAGCAGCTCTCTATGGCGGGATACGCAGTATTTT	CASSSLWRDTQYF
14	.	.	TRBV10-3	TRBJ2-5	TGTGCCATCTCAGTAGGAGGGGGCGAGGAGACCCAGTACTTC	CAISVGGGEETQYF
14	TRBD1	.	TRBV2	TRBJ2-1	TGTGCCAGCAGTGAAACAACAGGGGGAGGCGAGCAGTTCTTC	CASSETTGGGEQFF
14	.	once	TRBV20-1	TRBJ1-2	TGCAGAGCAAGGCCGGGGGGGGCTAACTATGGCTACACCTTC	CRARPGGANYGYTF
18	TRBD1	many	TRBV25-1	TRBJ2-7	TGTGCCAGCAGCGCAACCACCGGGACAGGGGGAGCATCCTACGAGCAGTACTTC	CASSATTGTGGASYEQYF
14	TRBD1	once	TRBV7-9	TRBJ1-2	TGTGCCAGCAGCACCTTCCAGGGGGATGGTGGCTACACCTTC	CASSTFQGDGGYTF
15	.	.	TRBV3-1	TRBJ2-5	TGTGCCAGCAGCCAAGATCCTCGAGGGCTGGAGACCCAGTACTTC	CASSQDPRGLETQYF
13	.	.	TRBV12-3/TRBV12-4	TRBJ2-7	TGTGCCAGCAGTTTTTATGGCTCCTACGAGCAGTACTTC	CASSFYGSYEQYF
14	TRBD1	few	TRBV4-3	TRBJ1-1	TGCGCCAGCAGCCCACAGACAGGGATCACTGAAGCTTTCTTT	CASSPQTGITEAFF
16	TRBD2	few	TRBV6-2/TRBV6-3	TRBJ2-3	TGTGCCAGCAGTTACAAACTAGCGGCTAGCACAGATACGCAGTATTTT	CASSYKLAASTDTQYF
15	TRBD2	few	TRBV6-5	TRBJ2-1	TGTGCCAGCAGAAGAGCGCGGGGGGCTTGGAATGAGCAGTTCTTC	CASRRARGAWNEQFF
14	TRBD2	.	TRBV29-1	TRBJ2-1	TGCAGCGTTCGGAAGCGGGGGACGTACAATGAGCAGTTCTTC	CSVRKRGTYNEQFF
13	TRBD1	.	TRBV10-3	TRBJ1-4	TGTGCCATCAGCAGGGGGCTTGATGAAAAACTGTTTTTT	CAISRGLDEKLFF
15	TRBD2	few	TRBV7-9	TRBJ2-1	TGTGCCAGCAGCTTACGCGGGGGGGCAGGGAATGAGCAGTTCTTC	CASSLRGGAGNEQFF
14	.	.	TRBV5-6	TRBJ1-2	TGTGCCAGCAGCGGCACACAGGGCTTGTATGGCTACACCTTC	CASSGTQGLYGYTF
17	TRBD1	.	TRBV4-2	TRBJ1-6	TGTGCCAGCAGCCAAAACACAGGGGGTCTTTCCCAATCACCCCTCCACTTT	CASSQNTGGLSQSPLHF
15	TRBD2	.	TRBV12-3/TRBV12-4	TRBJ2-5	TGTGCCAGCAAACCCGGGCGGGGGGGCGGAGAGACCCAGTACTTC	CASKPGRGGGETQYF
16	.	.	TRBV12-3/TRBV12-4	TRBJ1-2	TGTGCCAGCAACCCGACATCCACTGTGGGATTTTCTGGCTACACCTTC	CASNPTSTVGFSGYTF
19	TRBD2	.	TRBV7-8	TRBJ2-7	TGTGCCAGCAGCTTAACTTGGGGACTAGCGGGAGTTAGCTCCTACGAGCAGTACTTC	CASSLTWGLAGVSSYEQYF
15	TRBD2	.	TRBV25-1	TRBJ2-1	TGTGCCAGCAGTGAGCCGGGACTAGCGGGCGGCGAGCAGTTCTTC	CASSEPGLAGGEQFF
14	.	few	TRBV12-3/TRBV12-4	TRBJ1-2	TGTGCCAGCAGTTCAAGGCGGGGTTTACATGGCTACACCTTC	CASSSRRGLHGYTF
17	TRBD1	.	TRBV6-6	TRBJ1-2	TGTGCCAGCAGGATTCGACAGGGGGCACAAGTAGCATATGGCTACACCTTC	CASRIRQGAQVAYGYTF
15	TRBD1	few	TRBV12-3/TRBV12-4	TRBJ1-1	TGTGCCAGCAGTCCTAGGGGACAGGTTTACACTGAAGCTTTCTTT	CASSPRGQVYTEAFF
15	.	few	TRBV13	TRBJ2-1	TGTGCCAGCAGTTTTGTTAGGGGGGCTACCTATGAGCAGTTCTTC	CASSFVRGATYEQFF
15	.	few	TRBV20-1	TRBJ1-1	TGCAGTGCTAGAGCTTTACAGGGATCCAACACTGAAGCTTTCTTT	CSARALQGSNTEAFF
11	TRBD1	.	TRBV29-1	TRBJ1-1	TGCAGCGTTGGGGGGACAGGGAAAGCTTTCTTT	CSVGGTGKAFF
15	.	few	TRBV2	TRBJ2-3	TGTGCCAGCAGTGTAGCCAGCCGAAGCACAGATACGCAGTATTTT	CASSVASRSTDTQYF
15	.	.	TRBV7-3	TRBJ1-1	TGTGCCAGCAGCTTAATGGGGGGTAGGAACACTGAAGCTTTCTTT	CASSLMGGRNTEAFF
13	TRBD1	.	TRBV5-1	TRBJ2-1	TGCGCCAGCAGCTTATTGACAGGGTATGCGCAGTTCTTC	CASSLLTGYAQFF
20	TRBD1	few	TRBV10-3	TRBJ2-7	TGTGCCATCAGTGAACCCGACTACGGGACAGGGTCCCATTACTCCTACGAGCAGTACTTC	CAISEPDYGTGSHYSYEQYF
16	.	.	TRBV7-6	TRBJ1-1	TGTGCCAGCAGCTTATTCGGGGTGTCGGGCGACACTGAAGCTTTCTTT	CASSLFGVSGDTEAFF
18	.	.	TRBV3-1	TRBJ2-5	TGTGCCAGCAGCCAAGATTTTAAGCACTATCCGTACCAAGAGACCCGGTACTTC	CASSQDFKHYPYQETRYF
12	.	many	TRBV12-3/TRBV12-4	TRBJ2-7	TGTGCCAGCAGTCCTAACAGCTACGAGCAGTACTTC	CASSPNSYEQYF
15	TRBD1	.	TRBV20-1	TRBJ2-7	TGCAGTGCTAGAGATTTCGGGACAGGGATCTCCGAGCAGTACTTC	CSARDFGTGISEQYF
15	.	.	TRBV10-3	TRBJ2-3	TGTGCCATCAGTGGGCTGACAGCACTTCCAGATACGCAGTATTTT	CAISGLTALPDTQYF
14	TRBD1	.	TRBV20-1	TRBJ2-7	TGCAGTGCTAGAAAAGGGACAGCGTCCTACGAGCAGTACTTC	CSARKGTASYEQYF
16	.	.	TRBV12-3/TRBV12-4	TRBJ2-3	TGTGCCAGCAGTTTTGGCAGGGGCTTTAGCACAGATACGCAGTATTTT	CASSFGRGFSTDTQYF
13	TRBD1	.	TRBV7-6	TRBJ2-7	TGTGCCAGCAGCCGGGACAGGGGGCAGGAGCAGTACTTC	CASSRDRGQEQYF
13	TRBD1	.	TRBV29-1	TRBJ2-1	TGCAGCGTTGGTACAGGGGGCGGAGATGGGCAGTTCTTC	CSVGTGGGDGQFF
14	TRBD1	few	TRBV20-1	TRBJ2-7	TGCAGTGCTCCCACCGGGACAGGGACCTACGAGCAGTACTTC	CSAPTGTGTYEQYF
14	.	.	TRBV6-6	TRBJ1-5	TGTGCCAGCAGTCAGCCAGGGATCAATCAGCCCCAGCATTTT	CASSQPGINQPQHF
13	.	.	TRBV12-3/TRBV12-4	TRBJ1-1	TGTGCCAGCAGATTGACAAGAAACACTGAAGCTTTCTTT	CASRLTRNTEAFF